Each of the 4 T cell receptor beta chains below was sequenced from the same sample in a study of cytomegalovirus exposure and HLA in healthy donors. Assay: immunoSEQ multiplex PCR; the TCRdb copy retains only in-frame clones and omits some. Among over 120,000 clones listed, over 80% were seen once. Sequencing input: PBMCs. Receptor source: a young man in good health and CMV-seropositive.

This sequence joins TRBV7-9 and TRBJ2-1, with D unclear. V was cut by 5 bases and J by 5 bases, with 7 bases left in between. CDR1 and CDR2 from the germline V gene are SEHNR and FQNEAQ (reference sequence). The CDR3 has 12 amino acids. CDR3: CASSVRDNEQFF. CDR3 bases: TGTGCCAGCAGCGTGAGAGACAATGAGCAGTTCTTC.

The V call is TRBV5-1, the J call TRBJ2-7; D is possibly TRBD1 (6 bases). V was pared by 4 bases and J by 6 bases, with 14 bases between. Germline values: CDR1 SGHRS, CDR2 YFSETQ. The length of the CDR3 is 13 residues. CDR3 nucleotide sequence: TGCGCCAGCAGCCTTGTGATAGGGGGCGAGCAGTACTTC. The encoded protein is CASSLVIGGEQYF. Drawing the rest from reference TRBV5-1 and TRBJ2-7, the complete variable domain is KAGVTQTPRYLIKTRGQQVTLSCSPISGHRSVSWYQQTPGQGLQFLFEYFSETQRNKGNFPGRFSGRQFSNSRSEMNVSTLELGDSALYLCASSLVIGGEQYFGPGTRLTVT.

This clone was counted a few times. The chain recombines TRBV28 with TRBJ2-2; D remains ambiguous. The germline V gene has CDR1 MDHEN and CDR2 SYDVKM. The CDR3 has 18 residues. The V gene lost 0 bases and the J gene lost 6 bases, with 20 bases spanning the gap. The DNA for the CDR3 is TGTGCCAGCAGTTTATGGGCCCAAAACACGTTTGAAGCCGGGGAGCTGTTTTTT. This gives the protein CASSLWAQNTFEAGELFF.

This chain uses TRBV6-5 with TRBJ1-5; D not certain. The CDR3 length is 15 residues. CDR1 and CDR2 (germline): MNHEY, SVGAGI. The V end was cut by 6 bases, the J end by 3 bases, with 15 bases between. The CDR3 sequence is CASRVDNTLNQPQHF. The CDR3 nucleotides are TGTGCCAGCAGAGTAGACAATACCCTCAATCAGCCCCAGCATTTT.